What follows describes a single T cell receptor beta chain. The target antigen is unknown. TCRdb itself ran the RT-PCR reads through MiXCR, one entry per CDR3 protein. This table has about 580,000 distinct CDR3 sequences, about 15% appearing once. Germline values: CDR1 MNHEY, CDR2 SVGEGT. CDR3 size: 14 residues. With V trimmed by 2 bases and J by 5 bases, 3 bases remained unmatched. These data originate in a study of response to subunit inactivated influenza vaccine. The study, taken as a whole, reports: It was the authors' suggestion that each seasonal influenza vaccination recruits few new T cells.

The clonotype comes from a man aged 45-60 years who received an inactivated influenza vaccine. The sample in question was PBMCs from blood, obtained 11 to 12 days after vaccination. J is TRBJ2-4 and V is TRBV6-2 or TRBV6-3, with 7 bases that match TRBD2. CDR3 nucleotide sequence: TGTGCCAGCAGTTACACGGGGGGTCAAAACATTCAGTACTTC. Its translation: CASSYTGGQNIQYF.